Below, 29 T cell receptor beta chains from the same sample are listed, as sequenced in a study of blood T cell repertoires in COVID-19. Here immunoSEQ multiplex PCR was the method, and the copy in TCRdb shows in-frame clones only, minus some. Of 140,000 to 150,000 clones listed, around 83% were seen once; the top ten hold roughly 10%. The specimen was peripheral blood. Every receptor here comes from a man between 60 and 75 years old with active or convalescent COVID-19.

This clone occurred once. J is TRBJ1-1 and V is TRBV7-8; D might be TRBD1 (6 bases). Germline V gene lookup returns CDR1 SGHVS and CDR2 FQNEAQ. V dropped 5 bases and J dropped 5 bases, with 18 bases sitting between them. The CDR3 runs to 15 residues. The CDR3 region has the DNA TGTGCCAGCAGCAACACAGGGTGGGGAACAACTGAAGCTTTCTTT. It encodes CASSNTGWGTTEAFF.

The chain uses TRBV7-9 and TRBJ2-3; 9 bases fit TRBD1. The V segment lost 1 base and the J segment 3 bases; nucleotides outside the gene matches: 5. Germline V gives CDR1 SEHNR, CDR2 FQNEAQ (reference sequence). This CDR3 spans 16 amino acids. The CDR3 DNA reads TGTGCCAGCAGCTTAGGGGGACAGGGTATTACAGATACGCAGTATTTT. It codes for CASSLGGQGITDTQYF.

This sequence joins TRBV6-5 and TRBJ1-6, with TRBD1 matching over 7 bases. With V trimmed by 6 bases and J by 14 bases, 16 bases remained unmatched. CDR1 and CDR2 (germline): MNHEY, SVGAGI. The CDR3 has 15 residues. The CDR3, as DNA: TGTGCCAGCAGATCCACCGACAGGGCCCAGGAGGCCCTCCACTTT. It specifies CASRSTDRAQEALHF.

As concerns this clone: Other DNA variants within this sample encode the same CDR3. CDR3 nucleotides: TGTGCCAGCAGGCGGGACAGTTATAATTCACCCCTCCACTTT. Residues: CASRRDSYNSPLHF. The chain recombines TRBV6-5 with TRBJ1-6; 7 bases line up with TRBD1. Germline trimming cut 6 bases from V and 4 bases from J; bases unmatched to any gene: 3. Germline V gene data show CDR1 as MNHEY and CDR2 as SVGAGI. The CDR3 runs 14 residues.

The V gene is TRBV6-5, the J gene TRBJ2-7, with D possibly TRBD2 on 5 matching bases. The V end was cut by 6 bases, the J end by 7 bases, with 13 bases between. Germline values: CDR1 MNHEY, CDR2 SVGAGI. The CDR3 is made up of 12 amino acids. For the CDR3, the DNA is TGTGCCAGCAGGGGCCCCGCGGGTGAGCAGTACTTC. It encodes CASRGPAGEQYF.

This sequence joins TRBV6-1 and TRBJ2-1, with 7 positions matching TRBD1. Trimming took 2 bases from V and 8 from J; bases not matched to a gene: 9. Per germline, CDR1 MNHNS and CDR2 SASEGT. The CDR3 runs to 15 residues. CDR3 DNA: TGTGCCAGCAGTGAAAGACAGGGAAAGTACGATGAGCAGTTCTTC. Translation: CASSERQGKYDEQFF.

For the CDR3, the DNA is TGTGCCAGCAGCTCGGGACAGGGGGACTGGGAGCCCCAGCATTTT. As protein: CASSSGQGDWEPQHF. The chain combines TRBV5-6 with TRBJ1-5, with 11 bases aligning to TRBD1. Germline V CDR1 and CDR2: SGHDT, YYEEEE. The CDR3 length is 15 residues. V gave up 3 bases and J gave up 8 bases; unmatched junction bases: 7.

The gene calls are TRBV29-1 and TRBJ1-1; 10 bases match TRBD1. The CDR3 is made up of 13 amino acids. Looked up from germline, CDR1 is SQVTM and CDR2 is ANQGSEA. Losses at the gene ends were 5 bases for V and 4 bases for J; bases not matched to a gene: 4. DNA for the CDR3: TGCAGCGTTTGGACAGGGGGAAGCACTGAAGCTTTCTTT. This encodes CSVWTGGSTEAFF.

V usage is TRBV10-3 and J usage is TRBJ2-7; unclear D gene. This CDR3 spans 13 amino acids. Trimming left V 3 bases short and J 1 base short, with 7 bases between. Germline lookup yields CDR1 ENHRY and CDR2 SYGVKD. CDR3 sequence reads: CAISDDLSYEQYV. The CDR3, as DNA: TGTGCCATCAGTGACGACTTATCCTACGAGCAGTACGTC.

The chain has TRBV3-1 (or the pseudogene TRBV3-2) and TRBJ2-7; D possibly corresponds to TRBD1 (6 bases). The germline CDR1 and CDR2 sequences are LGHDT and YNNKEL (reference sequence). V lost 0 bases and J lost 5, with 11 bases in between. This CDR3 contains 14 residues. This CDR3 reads CASSQDRGSDEQYV. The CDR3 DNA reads TGTGCCAGCAGCCAAGACAGGGGATCTGACGAGCAGTACGTC.

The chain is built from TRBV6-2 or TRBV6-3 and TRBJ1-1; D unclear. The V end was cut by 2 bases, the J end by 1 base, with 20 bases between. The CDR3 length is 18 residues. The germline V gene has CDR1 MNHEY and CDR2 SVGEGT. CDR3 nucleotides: TGTGCCAGCAGTTACATCCGAGGGAGGAAAGCTAGGAACACTGAAGCTTTCTTT. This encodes CASSYIRGRKARNTEAFF.

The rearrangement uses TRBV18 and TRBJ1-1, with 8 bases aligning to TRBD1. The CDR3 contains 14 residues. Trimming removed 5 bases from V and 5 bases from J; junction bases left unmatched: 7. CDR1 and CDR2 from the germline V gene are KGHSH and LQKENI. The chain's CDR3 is CASSVQGVGTEAFF. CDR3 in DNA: TGTGCCAGCTCAGTACAGGGGGTTGGGACTGAAGCTTTCTTT. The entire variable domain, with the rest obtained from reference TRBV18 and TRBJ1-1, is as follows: NAGVMQNPRHLVRRRGQEARLRCSPMKGHSHVYWYRQLPEEGLKFMVYLQKENIIDESGMPKERFSAEFPKEGPSILRIQQVVRGDSAAYFCASSVQGVGTEAFFGQGTRLTVV.

The CDR3 here is CASSAGQGGEKLFF. The CDR3 coding sequence is TGTGCCAGCTCCGCGGGACAGGGTGGTGAAAAACTGTTTTTT. The rearrangement joins TRBV18 to TRBJ1-4, with 9 bases aligning to TRBD1. From germline, CDR1 is KGHSH and CDR2 LQKENI. With V trimmed by 6 bases and J by 7 bases, 6 bases remained unmatched. The length of the CDR3 is 14 residues.

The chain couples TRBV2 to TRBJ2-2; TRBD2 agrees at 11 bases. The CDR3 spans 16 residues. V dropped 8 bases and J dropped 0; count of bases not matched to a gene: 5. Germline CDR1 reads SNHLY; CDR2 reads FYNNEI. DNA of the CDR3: TGTGCCAGCCGAGGTAGCGGGGGGGCGAACACCGGGGAGCTGTTTTTT. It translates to CASRGSGGANTGELFF.

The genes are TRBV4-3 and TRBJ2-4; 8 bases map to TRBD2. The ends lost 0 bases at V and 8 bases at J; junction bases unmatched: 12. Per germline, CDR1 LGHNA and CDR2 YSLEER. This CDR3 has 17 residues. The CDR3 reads CASSQETLAAYHDIQYF. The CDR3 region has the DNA TGCGCCAGCAGCCAAGAAACACTAGCGGCCTACCATGACATTCAGTACTTC.

CDR3 protein: CSASSGGNSNQPQHF. The CDR3 bases are TGCAGTGCTAGTTCGGGGGGTAATAGCAATCAGCCCCAGCATTTT. V is TRBV20-1 and J is TRBJ1-5, with a tentative D call TRBD1 (5 bases). The CDR3 has 15 residues. Germline loops: CDR1 DFQATT, CDR2 SNEGSKA (reference sequence). V lost 3 bases, J lost 0 bases, and 12 bases lay in between.

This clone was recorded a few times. CDR3 amino acids: CASSRDRLNEKLFF. Here the CDR3 DNA reads TGTGCCAGCAGCCGGGACAGACTGAATGAAAAACTGTTTTTT. This rearrangement joins TRBV3-1 (or the pseudogene TRBV3-2) to TRBJ1-4; 7 bases line up with TRBD1. This CDR3 is 14 amino acids long. Germline V gives CDR1 LGHDT, CDR2 YNNKEL (reference sequence). With V trimmed by 4 bases and J by 5 bases, 4 bases remained unmatched.

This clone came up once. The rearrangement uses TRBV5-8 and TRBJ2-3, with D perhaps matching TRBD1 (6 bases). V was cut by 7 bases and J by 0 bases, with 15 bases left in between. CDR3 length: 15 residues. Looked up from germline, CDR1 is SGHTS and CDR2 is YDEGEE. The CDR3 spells CASFGQPSSTDTQYF. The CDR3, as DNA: TGTGCCAGCTTCGGACAGCCTTCTAGCACAGATACGCAGTATTTT.

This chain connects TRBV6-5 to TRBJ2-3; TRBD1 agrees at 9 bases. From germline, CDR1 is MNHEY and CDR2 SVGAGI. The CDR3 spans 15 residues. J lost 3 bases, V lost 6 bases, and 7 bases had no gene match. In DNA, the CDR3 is TGTGCCAGCAGGAGGACAGGGGTAAGAACAGATACGCAGTATTTT. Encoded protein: CASRRTGVRTDTQYF.

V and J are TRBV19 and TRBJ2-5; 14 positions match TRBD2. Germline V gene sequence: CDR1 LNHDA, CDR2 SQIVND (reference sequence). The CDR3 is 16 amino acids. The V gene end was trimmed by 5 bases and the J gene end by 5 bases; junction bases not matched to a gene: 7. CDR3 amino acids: CASSLRLAGGKETQYF. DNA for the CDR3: TGTGCCAGTAGTTTAAGACTAGCGGGAGGGAAGGAGACCCAGTACTTC.

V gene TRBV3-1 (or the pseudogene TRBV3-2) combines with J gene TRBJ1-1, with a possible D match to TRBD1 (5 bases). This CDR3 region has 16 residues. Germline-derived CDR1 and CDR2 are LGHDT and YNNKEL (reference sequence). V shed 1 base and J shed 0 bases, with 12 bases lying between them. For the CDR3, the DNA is TGTGCCAGCAGCCAAGGGACGGGGGTATTGAACACTGAAGCTTTCTTT. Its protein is CASSQGTGVLNTEAFF.

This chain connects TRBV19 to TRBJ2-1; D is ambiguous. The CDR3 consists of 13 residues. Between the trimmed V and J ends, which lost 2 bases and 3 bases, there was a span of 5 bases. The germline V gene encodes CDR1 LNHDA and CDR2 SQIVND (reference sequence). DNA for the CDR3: TGTGCCAGTAGTATACAGTTCTACAATGAGCAGTTCTTC. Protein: CASSIQFYNEQFF.

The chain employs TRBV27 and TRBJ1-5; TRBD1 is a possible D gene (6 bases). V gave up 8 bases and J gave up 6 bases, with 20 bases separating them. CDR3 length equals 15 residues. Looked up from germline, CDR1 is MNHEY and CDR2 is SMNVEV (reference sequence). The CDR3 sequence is CASGLGQNSGQPQHF. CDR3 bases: TGTGCCAGCGGCCTCGGACAGAATTCTGGTCAGCCCCAGCATTTT.

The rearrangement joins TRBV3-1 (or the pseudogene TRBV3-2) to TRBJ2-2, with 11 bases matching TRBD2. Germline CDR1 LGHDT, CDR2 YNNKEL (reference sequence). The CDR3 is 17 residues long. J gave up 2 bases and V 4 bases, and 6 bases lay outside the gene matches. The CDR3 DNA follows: TGTGCCAGCAGCCCGGGGACTAGCGGATACAACACCGGGGAGCTGTTTTTT. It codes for CASSPGTSGYNTGELFF.

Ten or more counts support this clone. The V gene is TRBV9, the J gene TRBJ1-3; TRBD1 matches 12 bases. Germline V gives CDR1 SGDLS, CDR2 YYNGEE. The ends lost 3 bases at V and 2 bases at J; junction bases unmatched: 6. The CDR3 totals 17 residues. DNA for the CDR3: TGTGCCAGCAGCGCCCGGGACAGGGGGCTGACTGGAAACACCATATATTTT. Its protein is CASSARDRGLTGNTIYF.

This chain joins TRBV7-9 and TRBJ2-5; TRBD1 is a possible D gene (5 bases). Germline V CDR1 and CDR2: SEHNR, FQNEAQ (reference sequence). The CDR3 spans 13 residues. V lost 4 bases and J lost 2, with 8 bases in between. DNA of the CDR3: TGTGCCAGCAGCTCCGACAGACAAGAGACCCAGTACTTC. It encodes CASSSDRQETQYF.

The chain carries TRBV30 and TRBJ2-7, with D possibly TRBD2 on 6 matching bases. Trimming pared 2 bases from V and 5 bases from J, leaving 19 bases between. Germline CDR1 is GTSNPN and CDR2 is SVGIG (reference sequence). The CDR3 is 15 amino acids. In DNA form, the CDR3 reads TGTGCCTGGAGTAGCGGGCTAACGCATTTGGACGAGCAGTACTTC. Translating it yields CAWSSGLTHLDEQYF. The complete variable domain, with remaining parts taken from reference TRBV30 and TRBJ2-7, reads SQTIHQWPATLVQPVGSPLSLECTVEGTSNPNLYWYRQAAGRGLQLLFYSVGIGQISSEVPQNLSASRPQDRQFILSSKKLLLSDSGFYLCAWSSGLTHLDEQYFGPGTRLTVT.

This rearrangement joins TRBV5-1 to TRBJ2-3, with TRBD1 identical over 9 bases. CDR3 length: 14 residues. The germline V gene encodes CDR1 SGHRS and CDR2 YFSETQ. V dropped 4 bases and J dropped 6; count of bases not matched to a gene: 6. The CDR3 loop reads CASSQGTGRDTQYF. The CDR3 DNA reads TGCGCCAGCAGCCAGGGGACAGGGCGGGATACGCAGTATTTT.

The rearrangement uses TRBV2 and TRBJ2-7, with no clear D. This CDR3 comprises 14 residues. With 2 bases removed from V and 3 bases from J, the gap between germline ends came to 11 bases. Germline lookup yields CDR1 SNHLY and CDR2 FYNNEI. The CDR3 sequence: CASSETAGGYEQYV. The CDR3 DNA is TGTGCCAGCAGTGAAACGGCAGGTGGCTACGAGCAGTACGTC.